These T cell receptor beta chains were read from a single sample in a study of blood T cell repertoires in COVID-19. Assay used: immunoSEQ multiplex PCR; TCRdb lists only in-frame clones, some missing. Altogether under 300,000 clones are present, more than 80% being singletons, with the ten largest covering 3.7%. Sequenced sample: peripheral blood. The receptors shown here come from a woman aged 40 to 50 with acute or convalescent COVID-19. CDR3s include the opening cysteine and the closing phenylalanine or tryptophan.

V gene: TRBV3-1/TRBV3-2
J gene: TRBJ2-3
CDR3 protein: CASSQRQGPYTQYF

V gene: TRBV11-2
J gene: TRBJ2-1
CDR3 protein: CASSLDLGRGYNEQFF

V gene: TRBV4-1
J gene: TRBJ1-5
CDR3 protein: CASSQVGAGQGNQPQHF

V gene: TRBV20-1
J gene: TRBJ1-3
CDR3 protein: CSASQGMGNTIYF

V gene: TRBV30
J gene: TRBJ1-2
CDR3 protein: CAWRVLQGIGYTF

V gene: TRBV12-3/TRBV12-4
J gene: TRBJ1-2
CDR3 protein: CASQDRRYGYTF

V gene: TRBV3-1/TRBV3-2
J gene: TRBJ1-2
CDR3 protein: CASSQAPGLGYTF

V gene: TRBV7-8
J gene: TRBJ1-2
CDR3 protein: CASSLSSGGSYGYTF

V gene: TRBV19
J gene: TRBJ1-6
CDR3 protein: CASSAKDRPSSYNSPLHF

V gene: TRBV2
J gene: TRBJ2-2
CDR3 protein: CASSTNRNTGELFF

V gene: TRBV15
J gene: TRBJ2-1
CDR3 protein: CATSRDLGRADEQFF

V gene: TRBV3-1/TRBV3-2
J gene: TRBJ1-3
CDR3 protein: CASSPTGDSGNTIYF

V gene: TRBV2
J gene: TRBJ1-2
CDR3 protein: CASSVPTGFTNYGYTF

V gene: TRBV6-2/TRBV6-3
J gene: TRBJ2-3
CDR3 protein: CASSYSGGVDTQYF

V gene: TRBV9
J gene: TRBJ1-2
CDR3 protein: CASSYWQGYGYTF

V gene: TRBV21-1
J gene: TRBJ1-4
CDR3 protein: CASSAQPPSGWSSCLATNEKLFF

V gene: TRBV25-1
J gene: TRBJ1-2
CDR3 protein: CASSTGRNYGYTF

V gene: TRBV2
J gene: TRBJ1-2
CDR3 protein: CASSEGTGTAYGYTF

V gene: TRBV5-1
J gene: TRBJ2-1
CDR3 protein: CASSLGQGGSEQFF

V gene: TRBV7-2
J gene: TRBJ1-4
CDR3 protein: CASSQMTGTNEKLFF

V gene: TRBV7-6
J gene: TRBJ1-1
CDR3 protein: CASSLIGAGSNTEAFF

V gene: TRBV5-1
J gene: TRBJ2-5
CDR3 protein: CASRNRGRQETQYF

V gene: TRBV19
J gene: TRBJ2-3
CDR3 protein: CASSNRGREDTQYF

V gene: TRBV27
J gene: TRBJ2-3
CDR3 protein: CASSLPGTGRDTQYF

V gene: TRBV11-2
J gene: TRBJ1-4
CDR3 protein: CASSLLTGGVGEKLFF

V gene: TRBV2
J gene: TRBJ1-6
CDR3 protein: CASSRGGRLSNSPLHF

V gene: TRBV18
J gene: TRBJ1-1
CDR3 protein: CASSSSVTEAFF

V gene: TRBV6-5
J gene: TRBJ1-1
CDR3 protein: CASIWGVNTEAFF

V gene: TRBV11-3
J gene: TRBJ1-1
CDR3 protein: CASSRDRINTEAFF

V gene: TRBV6-5
J gene: TRBJ1-1
CDR3 protein: CASTGFFAGGGEAFF

V gene: TRBV7-9
J gene: TRBJ2-1
CDR3 protein: CASSRTGDSSYNEQFF

V gene: TRBV27
J gene: TRBJ1-5
CDR3 protein: CASSLSLGEGDQPQHF

V gene: TRBV2
J gene: TRBJ2-2
CDR3 protein: CASRIETGGAGALFF

V gene: TRBV10-1
J gene: TRBJ2-2
CDR3 protein: CASSESAGLTGELFF

V gene: TRBV19
J gene: TRBJ1-6
CDR3 protein: CASTPRQEDYNSPLHF

V gene: TRBV5-4
J gene: TRBJ2-1
CDR3 protein: CASSAGIAGNYNEQFF

V gene: TRBV19
J gene: TRBJ1-2
CDR3 protein: CASGPGTASYGYTF

V gene: TRBV18
J gene: TRBJ2-3
CDR3 protein: CASSSDRVDTQYF

V gene: TRBV7-9
J gene: TRBJ1-2
CDR3 protein: CASSEQGPNYGYTF

V gene: TRBV6-5
J gene: TRBJ1-1
CDR3 protein: CASSRDTEAFF

V gene: TRBV7-9
J gene: TRBJ2-3
CDR3 protein: CASSPSGGADTQYF

V gene: TRBV10-1
J gene: TRBJ1-6
CDR3 protein: CASSEQGETAPLHF

V gene: TRBV6-4
J gene: TRBJ1-6
CDR3 protein: CASSDSGASSPLHF

V gene: TRBV4-1
J gene: TRBJ1-3
CDR3 protein: CASSQDRVSGLQNSGNTIYF

V gene: TRBV4-1
J gene: TRBJ1-1
CDR3 protein: CASSLLGAGGDGRTEAFF

V gene: TRBV10-1
J gene: TRBJ1-1
CDR3 protein: CASSELGTGGTEAFF

V gene: TRBV4-1
J gene: TRBJ2-1
CDR3 protein: CASSHPGRAHNEQFF

V gene: TRBV19
J gene: TRBJ1-2
CDR3 protein: CASNPTGPYGYTF

V gene: TRBV18
J gene: TRBJ1-5
CDR3 protein: CASSPGTGGTVGNQPQHF

V gene: TRBV9
J gene: TRBJ2-1
CDR3 protein: CASSVGLEKQFF

V gene: TRBV6-5
J gene: TRBJ2-5
CDR3 protein: CASSRGYQETQYF

V gene: TRBV5-6
J gene: TRBJ2-3
CDR3 protein: CASNRAAGGPADTQYF

V gene: TRBV6-5
J gene: TRBJ1-6
CDR3 protein: CASTGQHISSPLHF

V gene: TRBV6-5
J gene: TRBJ2-5
CDR3 protein: CASSYGAGPQETQYF

V gene: TRBV4-2
J gene: TRBJ2-5
CDR3 protein: CASSQDRGETQYF

V gene: TRBV7-2
J gene: TRBJ2-2
CDR3 protein: CASSLGLAGTGTGELFF

V gene: TRBV6-5
J gene: TRBJ1-1
CDR3 protein: CASSPVMNTEAFF

V gene: TRBV4-1
J gene: TRBJ1-3
CDR3 protein: CASSQDPPGQGGNTIYF